The 8 T cell receptor beta chains listed next were all sequenced from one sample in a study of blood T cell repertoires in COVID-19. The data were produced by immunoSEQ multiplex PCR, yet TCRdb's version contains in-frame clones alone and is incomplete. The repertoire includes over 100,000 clones, about four fifths of them detected once, and 2.5% to 4% sits in the top ten. The sequenced sample consisted of peripheral blood. The receptors derive from a woman of 80 years or more with active or convalescent COVID-19.

V gene TRBV9 combines with J gene TRBJ1-3; 12 bases map to TRBD1. The CDR3 sequence is 19 residues long. Germline values: CDR1 SGDLS, CDR2 YYNGEE. V shed 1 base and J 0 bases; nucleotides not matched to a gene: 8. CDR3 coding DNA: TGTGCCAGCAGCGTACAGGGGACAGGGGGCGACCTCTCTGGAAACACCATATATTTT. The encoded protein is CASSVQGTGGDLSGNTIYF.

The chain couples TRBV19 to TRBJ1-5, with D uncertain. CDR1 and CDR2 from the germline V gene are LNHDA and SQIVND (reference sequence). The CDR3 is 13 amino acids. V lost 1 base to trimming and J lost 11 bases, with 12 bases between them. CDR3 in DNA: TGTGCCAGTAGTATAGGGCAGTTCAAAGCCCAGCATTTT. It translates to CASSIGQFKAQHF.

The rearrangement links TRBV10-3 to TRBJ1-5; tentatively, D is TRBD1 (5 bases). The CDR3 has 18 amino acids. V lost 0 bases to trimming and J lost 1 base, with 16 bases between them. CDR1 and CDR2 (germline): ENHRY, SYGVKD. In DNA, the CDR3 is TGTGCCATCAGTGAGTCTGCGGGATGGGGGGGAAGCAATCAGCCCCAGCATTTT. It is translated as CAISESAGWGGSNQPQHF.

The chain has TRBV3-1 (or the pseudogene TRBV3-2) and TRBJ1-1; 8 bases are a match to TRBD1. Unmatched junction bases numbered 4, after V lost 5 bases and J lost 5 bases. This CDR3 has 13 residues. Germline-derived CDR1 and CDR2 are LGHDT and YNNKEL (reference sequence). CDR3 sequence (DNA): TGTGCCAGCAGCTATCGACAGGGGACTGAAGCTTTCTTT. Translated: CASSYRQGTEAFF.

About this clone itself: This sample also contains other DNA sequences that code for the same CDR3. The CDR3 reads CASSPSREDEQFF. The CDR3, as DNA: TGTGCCAGCTCACCATCAAGGGAGGATGAGCAGTTCTTC. V usage is TRBV18 and J usage is TRBJ2-1; a weak D match, TRBD2 (6 bases). The V and J ends lost 2 bases and 8 bases respectively, with 10 bases between them. Germline V gene lookup returns CDR1 KGHSH and CDR2 LQKENI. This CDR3 is built from 13 residues.

CDR3 residues: CAISDPFSYEQYF. The CDR3 bases are TGTGCCATCAGTGATCCATTCTCCTACGAGCAGTACTTC. V gene TRBV10-3 combines with J gene TRBJ2-7; D ambiguous. Trimming left V 3 bases short and J 0 bases short, with 6 bases between. The CDR3 has 13 amino acids. In germline, CDR1 is ENHRY, CDR2 SYGVKD.

This clone is medium-sized (0.01 to 0.1%) by share. The rearrangement uses TRBV2 and TRBJ2-7, with D perhaps matching TRBD2 (6 bases). Trimming pared 3 bases from V and 5 bases from J, leaving 11 bases between. CDR3 length equals 13 residues. Germline-derived CDR1 and CDR2 are SNHLY and FYNNEI. The DNA of the CDR3 is TGTGCCAGCAGTGATGGAGGGATCCACGAGCAGTACTTC. As protein: CASSDGGIHEQYF.

The chain employs TRBV7-3 and TRBJ2-7; 7 positions match TRBD1. The junction had 10 bases not matched to a gene; V was cut back by 4 bases and J by 1 base. This CDR3 is 16 amino acids long. Germline assignment: CDR1 SGHTA and CDR2 FQGTGA. The CDR3 DNA is TGTGCCAGCAGCTCCCAGGGCCCGACAGGGTCCTACGAGCAGTACTTC. This gives the protein CASSSQGPTGSYEQYF. Using reference TRBV7-3 and TRBJ2-7 for the parts outside the CDR3, the full variable domain is GAGVSQTPSNKVTEKGKYVELRCDPISGHTALYWYRQSLGQGPEFLIYFQGTGAADDSGLPNDRFFAVRPEGSVSTLKIQRTERGDSAVYLCASSSQGPTGSYEQYFGPGTRLTVT.